The clone carrying this T cell receptor beta chain was recorded a few times. The antigen remains unidentified. The record originates from a study of T cell responses to AZD1222 COVID-19 vaccine. Study-level points and caveats: Across the whole spike, CD4 TCRs peaked at regions 160-218 and 743-854.

Profiling relied on immunoSEQ multiplex PCR, and the TCRdb table lists in-frame clones only, not all of them. The sample lists about 130,000 clones; approximately 88% were seen once. V lost 4 bases to trimming and J lost 0 bases; unmatched junction nucleotides: 11. The CDR3 length is 19 residues. Germline lookup yields CDR1 MNHEY and CDR2 SMNVEV (reference sequence). The starting material was peripheral blood, obtained on day 0 of AZD1222 vaccination. The chain is built from TRBV27 and TRBJ2-6, with 8 bases lining up with TRBD1. This clonotype was sampled from an adult in good health. The CDR3 protein is CASSSTTGTGYSGANVLTF. DNA for the CDR3: TGTGCCAGCAGTTCAACAACCGGGACAGGATACTCTGGGGCCAACGTCCTGACTTTC. Full variable domain (outside the CDR3, taken from reference TRBV27 and TRBJ2-6): EAQVTQNPRYLITVTGKKLTVTCSQNMNHEYMSWYRQDPGLGLRQIYYSMNVEVTDKGDVPEGYKVSRKEKRNFPLILESPSPNQTSLYFCASSSTTGTGYSGANVLTFGAGSRLTVL.